Shown below are 5 T cell receptor beta chains from a single sample sequenced in a study of T cells in Graves' hyperthyroidism and ophthalmopathy. TCR beta CDR3 regions were amplified from RNA. With the HTBI primer set, the TCR CDR3 went through a first round of RT-PCR. TCRdb analysed the multiplex PCR reads with MiXCR anew, one entry per CDR3 protein. The data contain 94,000 or so distinct CDR3 sequences, over 50% of them seen just once; the ten biggest clones take up around 30%. The sample taken for sequencing was blood. These receptors were taken from a woman aged 40 to 50 with Graves' hyperthyroidism.

About this clonotype: One junction end disagrees with the germline gene, perhaps due to a read error. This chain connects TRBV15 to TRBJ1-4; D call uncertain. The V gene's germline CDR1 is LNHNV and CDR2 YYDKDF (reference sequence). The CDR3 has 13 residues. CDR3 sequence reads: CATGRDRGEKLFF. The CDR3 nucleotides are TGTGCCACCGGCAGAGATCGGGGAGAAAAGCTGTTTTTT.

This clonotype showed up just once. The chain combines TRBV15 with TRBJ2-3; D gene unclear. Between the trimmed V and J ends, which lost 3 bases and 1 base, there was a span of 11 bases. CDR1 and CDR2 from the germline V gene are LNHNV and YYDKDF (reference sequence). This CDR3 spans 15 amino acids. The CDR3 DNA sequence: TGTGCCACCAGCAGCTTAGGGTGGGGCACAGATACGCAGTATTTT. It is translated as CATSSLGWGTDTQYF.

This clonotype appeared a few times. V gene TRBV29-1 combines with J gene TRBJ2-5; 7 nucleotides align to TRBD2. The CDR3 extends over 11 amino acids. Germline CDR1 reads SQVTM; CDR2 reads ANQGSEA. With V trimmed by 8 bases and J by 5 bases, 5 bases remained unmatched. CDR3 nucleotides: TGCAGCTCCGGACTAGTGGAGACCCAGTACTTC. Its translation: CSSGLVETQYF.

The genes are TRBV2 and TRBJ2-2; possibly TRBD2 for D (6 bases). The V end was cut by 6 bases, the J end by 3 bases, with 17 bases between. This CDR3 spans 16 amino acids. Per the germline V gene, CDR1 is SNHLY and CDR2 is FYNNEI. The CDR3 nucleotides read TGTGCCAGCAGCAGGGCGGGGAATGGCTACACCGGGGAGCTGTTTTTT. Residues: CASSRAGNGYTGELFF.

The genes are TRBV10-3 and TRBJ1-2; weak D call: TRBD1 (5 bases). There are 13 residues in the CDR3. V lost 5 bases to trimming and J lost 6 bases, with 13 bases between them. CDR1 and CDR2 (germline): ENHRY, SYGVKD. CDR3 coding DNA: TGTGCCATCAGTCCATGGGGGAAAGATGGCTACACCTTC. Residues: CAISPWGKDGYTF.